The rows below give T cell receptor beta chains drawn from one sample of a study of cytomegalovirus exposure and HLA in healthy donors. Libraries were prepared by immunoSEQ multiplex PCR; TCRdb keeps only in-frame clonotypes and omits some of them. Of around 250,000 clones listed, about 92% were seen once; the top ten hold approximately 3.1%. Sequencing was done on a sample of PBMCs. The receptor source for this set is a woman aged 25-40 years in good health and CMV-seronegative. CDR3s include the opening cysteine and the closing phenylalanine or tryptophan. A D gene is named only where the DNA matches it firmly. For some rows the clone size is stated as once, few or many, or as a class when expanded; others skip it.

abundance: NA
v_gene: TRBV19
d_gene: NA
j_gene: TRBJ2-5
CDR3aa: CASSMGPLAPQYF
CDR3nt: TGTGCCAGTAGTATGGGCCCTCTAGCACCCCAGTACTTC

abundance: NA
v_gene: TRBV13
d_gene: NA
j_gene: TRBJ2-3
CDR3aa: CASSLAGGTDTQYF
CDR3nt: TGTGCCAGCAGCTTAGCGGGCGGCACAGATACGCAGTATTTT

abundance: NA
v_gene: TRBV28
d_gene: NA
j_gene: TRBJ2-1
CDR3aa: CASSLSSGSSYNEQFF
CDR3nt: TGTGCCAGCAGTTTGAGTAGCGGTAGTTCCTACAATGAGCAGTTCTTC

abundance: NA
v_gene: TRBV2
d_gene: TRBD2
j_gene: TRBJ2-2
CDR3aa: CASSEALWGLAFGPGTGELFF
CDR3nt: TGTGCCAGCAGTGAAGCGCTCTGGGGACTAGCGTTTGGCCCGGGGACCGGGGAGCTGTTTTTT

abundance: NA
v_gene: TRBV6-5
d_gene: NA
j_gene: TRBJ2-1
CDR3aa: CASRLAASSYNEQFF
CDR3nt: TGTGCCAGCAGACTTGCGGCGAGCTCCTACAATGAGCAGTTCTTC

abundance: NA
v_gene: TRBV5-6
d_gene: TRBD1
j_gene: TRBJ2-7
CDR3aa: CASSLGGQGVSVYEQYF
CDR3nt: TGTGCCAGCAGCTTGGGTGGACAGGGGGTCTCCGTCTACGAGCAGTACTTC

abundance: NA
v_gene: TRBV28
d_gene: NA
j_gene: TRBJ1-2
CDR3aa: CASSLGRVYGYTF
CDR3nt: TGTGCCAGCAGTTTAGGCAGGGTCTATGGCTACACCTTC

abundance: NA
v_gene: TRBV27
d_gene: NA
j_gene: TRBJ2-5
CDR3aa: CASSLQGGVTQYF
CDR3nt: TGTGCCAGCAGTTTACAGGGTGGAGTGACCCAGTACTTC

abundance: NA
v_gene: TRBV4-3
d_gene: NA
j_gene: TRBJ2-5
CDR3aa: CASSQAVTQETQYF
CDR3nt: TGCGCCAGCAGCCAAGCGGTCACCCAAGAGACCCAGTACTTC

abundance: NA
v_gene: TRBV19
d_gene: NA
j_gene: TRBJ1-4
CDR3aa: CASSTTTGEKLFF
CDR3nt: TGTGCCAGTAGTACCACGACAGGTGAAAAACTGTTTTTT

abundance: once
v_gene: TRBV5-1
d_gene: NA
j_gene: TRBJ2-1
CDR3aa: CASSGTANEQFF
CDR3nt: TGCGCCAGCAGTGGGACGGCCAATGAGCAGTTCTTC

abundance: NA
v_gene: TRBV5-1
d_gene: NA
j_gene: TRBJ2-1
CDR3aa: CASSRASSYNEQFF
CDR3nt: TGCGCCAGCAGTCGTGCCAGCTCCTACAATGAGCAGTTCTTC

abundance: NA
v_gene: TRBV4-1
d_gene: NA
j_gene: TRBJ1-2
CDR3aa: CASSQDRLYGYTF
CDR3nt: TGCGCCAGCAGCCAAGATAGACTGTATGGCTACACCTTC

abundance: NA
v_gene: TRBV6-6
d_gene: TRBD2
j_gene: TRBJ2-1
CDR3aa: CATLASGRTNEQFF
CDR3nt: TGTGCCACGCTAGCTAGCGGGAGAACGAATGAGCAGTTCTTC

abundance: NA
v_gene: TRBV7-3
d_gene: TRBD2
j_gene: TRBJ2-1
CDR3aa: CASSLGGTNLNEQFF
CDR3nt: TGTGCCAGCAGCTTAGGCGGGACTAACCTCAATGAGCAGTTCTTC

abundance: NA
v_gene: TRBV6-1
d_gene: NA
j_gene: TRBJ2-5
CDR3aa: CASSDSATGRETQYF
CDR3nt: TGTGCCAGCAGTGATTCGGCAACAGGGAGAGAGACCCAGTACTTC

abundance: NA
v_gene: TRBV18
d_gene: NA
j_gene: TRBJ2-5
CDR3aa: CASSNRGRGALLQETQYF
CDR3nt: TGTGCCAGCTCCAATAGGGGGCGGGGTGCATTGTTGCAAGAGACCCAGTACTTC

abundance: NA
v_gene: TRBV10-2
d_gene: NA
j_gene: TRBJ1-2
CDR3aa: CASSEGGNYGYTF
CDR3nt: TGCGCCAGCAGTGAGGGGGGTAACTATGGCTACACCTTC

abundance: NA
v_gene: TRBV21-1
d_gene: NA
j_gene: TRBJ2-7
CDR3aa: CASCPFPGRRGREQYF
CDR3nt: TGTGCCAGCTGCCCTTTCCCCGGACGGAGGGGGCGCGAGCAGTACTTC

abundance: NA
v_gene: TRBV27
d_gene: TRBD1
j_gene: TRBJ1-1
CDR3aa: CASRPPGRDRGISTEAFF
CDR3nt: TGTGCCAGCAGGCCGCCAGGGCGGGACAGGGGGATAAGCACTGAAGCTTTCTTT

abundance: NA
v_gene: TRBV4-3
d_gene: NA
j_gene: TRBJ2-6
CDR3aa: CASSPGPSGANVLTF
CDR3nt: TGCGCCAGCAGCCCAGGACCCTCTGGGGCCAACGTCCTGACTTTC

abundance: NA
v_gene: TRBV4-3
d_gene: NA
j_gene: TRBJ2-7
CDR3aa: CASSQDRGKGYEQYF
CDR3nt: TGCGCCAGCAGCCAAGATAGGGGGAAAGGCTACGAGCAGTACTTC

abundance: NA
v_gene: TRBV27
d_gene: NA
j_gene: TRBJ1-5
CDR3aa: CASSPQGGNQPQHF
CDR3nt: TGTGCCAGCAGTCCGCAGGGAGGTAATCAGCCCCAGCATTTT

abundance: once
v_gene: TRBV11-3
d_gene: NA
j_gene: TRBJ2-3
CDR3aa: CASSLGVSQGTDTQYF
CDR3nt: TGTGCCAGCAGCTTAGGCGTCAGCCAAGGAACAGATACGCAGTATTTT

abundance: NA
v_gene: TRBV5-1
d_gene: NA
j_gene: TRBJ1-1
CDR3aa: CASNAQGTEAFF
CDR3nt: TGCGCCAGCAATGCTCAAGGCACTGAAGCTTTCTTT

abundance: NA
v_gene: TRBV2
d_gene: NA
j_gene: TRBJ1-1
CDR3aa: CASSESGNTEAFF
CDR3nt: TGTGCCAGCAGTGAGAGCGGTAACACTGAAGCTTTCTTT

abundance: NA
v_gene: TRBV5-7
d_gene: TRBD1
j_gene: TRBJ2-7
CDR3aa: CASSPKRQGVYEQYF
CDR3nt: TGTGCCAGCAGCCCGAAGAGACAGGGCGTCTACGAGCAGTACTTC

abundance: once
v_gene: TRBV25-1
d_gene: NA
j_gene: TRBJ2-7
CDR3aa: CASSEYHAAYEQYF
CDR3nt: TGTGCCAGCAGTGAATATCACGCAGCCTACGAGCAGTACTTC

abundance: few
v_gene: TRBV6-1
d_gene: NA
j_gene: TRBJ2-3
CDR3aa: CASSGQTGSTDTQYF
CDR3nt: TGTGCCAGCAGTGGACAGACAGGTAGCACAGATACGCAGTATTTT

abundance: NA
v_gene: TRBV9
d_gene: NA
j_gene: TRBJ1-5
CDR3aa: CASSGGVVGQPQHF
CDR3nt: TGTGCCAGCAGCGGGGGAGTGGTCGGGCAGCCCCAGCATTTT

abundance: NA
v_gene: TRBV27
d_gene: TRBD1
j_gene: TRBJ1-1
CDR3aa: CASRSLGTGTNTEAFF
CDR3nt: TGTGCCAGCAGGAGTCTAGGGACAGGGACGAACACTGAAGCTTTCTTT

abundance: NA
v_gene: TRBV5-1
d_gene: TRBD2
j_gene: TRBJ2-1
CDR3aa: CASSLPHNSGNEEQFF
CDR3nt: TGCGCCAGCAGCCTCCCACACAATAGCGGGAATGAGGAGCAGTTCTTC

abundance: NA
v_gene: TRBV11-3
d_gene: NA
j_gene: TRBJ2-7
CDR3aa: CASSLDDWTTATEDYEQYF
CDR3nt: TGTGCCAGCAGCTTAGATGACTGGACCACAGCGACGGAGGATTACGAGCAGTACTTC

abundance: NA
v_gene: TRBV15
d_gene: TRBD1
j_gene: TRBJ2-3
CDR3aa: CATSAGTGLNTDTQYF
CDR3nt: TGTGCCACCAGCGCGGGGACAGGGCTTAACACAGATACGCAGTATTTT

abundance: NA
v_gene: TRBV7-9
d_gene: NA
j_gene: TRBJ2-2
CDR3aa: CASSLGQGNTGELFF
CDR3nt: TGTGCCAGCAGCTTAGGGCAGGGGAACACCGGGGAGCTGTTTTTT

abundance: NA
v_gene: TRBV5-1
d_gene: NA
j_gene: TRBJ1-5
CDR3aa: CASSLGPSRQPQHF
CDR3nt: TGCGCCAGCAGCTTGGGCCCCTCTCGGCAGCCCCAGCATTTT

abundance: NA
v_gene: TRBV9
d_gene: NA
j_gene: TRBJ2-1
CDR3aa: CASSVASENNEQFF
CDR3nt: TGTGCCAGCAGCGTAGCTTCGGAAAACAATGAGCAGTTCTTC

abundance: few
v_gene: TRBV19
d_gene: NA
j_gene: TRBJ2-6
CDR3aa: CASSMDQGANVLTF
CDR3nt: TGTGCCAGTAGTATGGATCAGGGGGCCAACGTCCTGACTTTC

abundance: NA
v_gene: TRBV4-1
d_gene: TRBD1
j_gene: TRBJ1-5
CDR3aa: CASSRQGDNQPQHF
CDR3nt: TGCGCCAGCTCCCGACAGGGCGACAATCAGCCCCAGCATTTT

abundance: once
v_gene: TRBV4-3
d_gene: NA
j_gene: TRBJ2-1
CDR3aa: CASSQAPSFEQFF
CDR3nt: TGCGCCAGCAGCCAAGCTCCCTCGTTTGAGCAGTTCTTC

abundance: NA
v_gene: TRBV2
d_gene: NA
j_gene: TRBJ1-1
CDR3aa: CASKEGRVVTEAFF
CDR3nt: TGTGCCAGCAAGGAGGGACGTGTGGTCACTGAAGCTTTCTTT

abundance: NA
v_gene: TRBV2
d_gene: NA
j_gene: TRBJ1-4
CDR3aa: CASLLGGEKLFF
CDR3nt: TGTGCCAGCCTATTGGGTGGGGAAAAACTGTTTTTT

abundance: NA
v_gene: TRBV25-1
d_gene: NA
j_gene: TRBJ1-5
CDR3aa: CASSAGTAYSNQPQHF
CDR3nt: TGTGCCAGCAGTGCCGGGACGGCCTATAGCAATCAGCCCCAGCATTTT

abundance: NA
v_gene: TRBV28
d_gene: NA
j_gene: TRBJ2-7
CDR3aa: CASIGVSSYEQYF
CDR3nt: TGTGCCAGCATCGGGGTTAGCTCCTACGAGCAGTACTTC

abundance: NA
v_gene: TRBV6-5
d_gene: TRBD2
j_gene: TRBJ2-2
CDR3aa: CASSGTGSGELFF
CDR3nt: TGTGCCAGTAGCGGGACGGGTTCCGGGGAGCTGTTTTTT

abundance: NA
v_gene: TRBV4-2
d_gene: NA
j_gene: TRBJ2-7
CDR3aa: CASSQGSSASYEQYF
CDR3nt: TGTGCCAGCAGCCAAGGGTCGAGTGCCTCCTACGAGCAGTACTTC

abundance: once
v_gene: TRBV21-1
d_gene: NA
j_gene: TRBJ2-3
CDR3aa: CASSIRTGAGDTQYF
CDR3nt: TGTGCCAGCAGCATAAGGACAGGGGCCGGAGATACGCAGTATTTT